Detailed here is one T cell receptor (beta chain). In germline, CDR1 is LNHNV, CDR2 YYDKDF (reference sequence). V was pared by 3 bases and J by 0 bases, with 7 bases of the junction left unmatched. This CDR3 region has 16 residues. The sample comes from a study of CD8 T cells in Susac syndrome. TEMRA cells were FACS-enriched, with CD8+ and CD4+ T cells isolated negatively. cDNA came from about 0.5 to 1 ug RNA primed by random hexamers. TCRdb analysed the immunoSEQ multiplex PCR reads with MiXCR anew, one entry per CDR3 protein. The table has about 120,000 distinct CDR3 sequences, nearly 96% seen once.

The rearrangement joins TRBV15 to TRBJ2-7; 8 nucleotides align to TRBD1. The source is a human donor with Susac syndrome. Material: CD4+ T cells from PBMCs. The CDR3 DNA reads TGTGCCACCAGCAGCGGCAGGGACAGGAGCTCCTACGAGCAGTACTTC. It codes for CATSSGRDRSSYEQYF.